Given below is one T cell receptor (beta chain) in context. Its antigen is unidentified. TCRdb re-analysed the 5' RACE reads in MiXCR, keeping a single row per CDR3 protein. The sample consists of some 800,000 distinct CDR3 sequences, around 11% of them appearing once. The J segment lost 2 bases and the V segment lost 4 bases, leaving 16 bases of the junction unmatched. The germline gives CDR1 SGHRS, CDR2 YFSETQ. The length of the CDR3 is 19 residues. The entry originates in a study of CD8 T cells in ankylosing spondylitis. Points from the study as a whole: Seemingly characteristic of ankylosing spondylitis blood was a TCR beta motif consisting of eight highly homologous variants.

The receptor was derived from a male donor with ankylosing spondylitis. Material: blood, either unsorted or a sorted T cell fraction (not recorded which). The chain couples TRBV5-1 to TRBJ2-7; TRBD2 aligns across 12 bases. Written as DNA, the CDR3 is TGCGCCAGCAGCCAGCGGTCCCACCCTAGCGGGAGGGAAACCTACGAGCAGTACTTC. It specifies CASSQRSHPSGRETYEQYF.